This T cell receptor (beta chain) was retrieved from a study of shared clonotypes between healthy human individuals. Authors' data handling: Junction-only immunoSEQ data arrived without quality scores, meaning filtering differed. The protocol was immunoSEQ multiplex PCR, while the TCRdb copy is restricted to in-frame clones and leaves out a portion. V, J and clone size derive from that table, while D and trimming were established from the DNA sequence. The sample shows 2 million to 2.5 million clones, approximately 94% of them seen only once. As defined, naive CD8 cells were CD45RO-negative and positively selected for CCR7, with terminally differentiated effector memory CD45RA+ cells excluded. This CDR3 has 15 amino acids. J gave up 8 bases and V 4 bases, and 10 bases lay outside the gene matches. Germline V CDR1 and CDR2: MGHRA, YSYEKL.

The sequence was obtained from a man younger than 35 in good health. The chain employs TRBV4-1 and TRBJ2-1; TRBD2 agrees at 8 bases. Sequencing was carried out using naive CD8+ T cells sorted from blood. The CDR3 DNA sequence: TGCGCCAGCAGCCTTACTCCCGGGACTAGGCATGAGCAGTTCTTC. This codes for CASSLTPGTRHEQFF.